This T cell receptor beta chain was recorded in a study of T-cell memory formation after mild COVID-19. General observations from the study: Clones that contracted from day 15 to 85 had balanced CD4/CD8; later expanders were CD4+ biased. The pre-infection memory compartment contained some responding clones, suggesting cross-reactive memory joined. Chiefly within CM and EM were the contracting CD4+ clones; CD8+ ones were within EMRA.

Constant-segment primers and 5'RACE yielded cDNA libraries for TCR alpha and TCR beta, each carrying sample barcodes and UMIs. A single record per CDR3 protein comes from TCRdb applying MiXCR to the 5' RACE reads. The sample lists roughly 260,000 distinct CDR3 sequences; around 17% were seen once. Germline V lookup: CDR1 LGHNA, CDR2 YSLEER. This CDR3 is 17 amino acids long. V shed 0 bases and J 7 bases; nucleotides not matched to a gene: 9. As concerns this clonotype: The antigen is not known.

The chain joins TRBV4-3 to TRBJ2-3, with 11 bases lining up with TRBD2. The sequencing input was PBMCs or a T cell subset sorted from them (not recorded which). The receptor comes from a man between 18 and 35 years old who had mild COVID-19 (a few samples of this study predate the infection). Cell type and time point are not known. CDR3 protein: CASSQERNLAGGYTQYF. In DNA form, the CDR3 reads TGCGCCAGCAGCCAAGAAAGAAATCTAGCGGGGGGTTATACGCAGTATTTT.